The rows below give T cell receptor beta chains drawn from one sample of a study of blood T cells in healthy people across ages. A single record per CDR3 protein comes from TCRdb applying MiXCR to the 5' RACE reads. The sample carries about 380,000 distinct CDR3 sequences, 45% to 65% recorded once. The sequencing input was blood. Source of these receptors: a man in his fifties or sixties in good health. CDR3s include the opening cysteine and the closing phenylalanine or tryptophan. The order of the fields is clone size, D gene, J gene, V gene, CDR3 DNA, CDR3 protein. D genes are given only for firm matches. Only some rows state a clone size, as once, few, many or a class for expanded clones.

- - TRBJ2-1 TRBV30 TGTGCCTGGACAAGGGTAAACAATGAGCAGTTCTTC CAWTRVNNEQFF
- TRBD2 TRBJ2-7 TRBV7-6 TGTGCCAGCAGCCAAACCTATAGCGGGAGCTCCTACGAGCAGTACTTC CASSQTYSGSSYEQYF
- TRBD1 TRBJ2-6 TRBV6-1 TGTGCCAGCAGTGAGAGACAGGGCCCTGGGGCCAACGTCCTGACTTTC CASSERQGPGANVLTF
- - TRBJ2-7 TRBV20-1 - CSASGAGGPNTQYFGPGTQYF
many - TRBJ1-6 TRBV7-3 TGTGCCAGCAGCTTAAAAGGGAATTCACCCCTCCACTTT CASSLKGNSPLHF
many - TRBJ2-7 TRBV27 TGTGCCAGCAGTTTATCGTTAACAAAGACCGTCTACGAGCAGTACTTC CASSLSLTKTVYEQYF
- - TRBJ2-3 TRBV25-1 TGTGCCACCAACCGGGCCATCGACGATACGCAGTATTTT CATNRAIDDTQYF
- - TRBJ2-1 TRBV7-2 TGTGCCAGCAGCTTCGACGACTGGGAGCAGTTCTTC CASSFDDWEQFF
- - TRBJ2-7 TRBV2 TGTGCCAGCAGTGAAGCGCGAGGGGTTCGGTACTTC CASSEARGVRYF
few - TRBJ2-5 TRBV20-1 TGCAGTGCTAGAGGTCTGAGGGAGGCGGGCGAGACCCAGTACTTC CSARGLREAGETQYF
- - TRBJ2-1 TRBV20-1 TGCAGTGCTAGGACGTACAATGAGCAGTTCTTC CSARTYNEQFF
- - TRBJ2-5 TRBV6-6 TGTGCCAGCGGCGTTGCGGAGACCCAGTACTTC CASGVAETQYF
few TRBD2 TRBJ2-3 TRBV9 TGTGCCAGCAGCTGGGGACTAGCGGATACGCAGTATTTT CASSWGLADTQYF
few TRBD2 TRBJ2-1 TRBV2 TGTGCCAGCAGTGAAGTAGCGGGGGGGTTCAATGAGCAGTTCTTC CASSEVAGGFNEQFF
- - TRBJ2-3 TRBV6-2/TRBV6-3 TGTGCCAGCAGTCGGCTCGGGGTCTACACAGATACGCAGTATTTT CASSRLGVYTDTQYF
many TRBD1 TRBJ2-7 TRBV18 TGTGCCAGCTCACCAACCCCGGGACAGGGGACCTACGAGCAGTACTTC CASSPTPGQGTYEQYF
many - TRBJ2-1 TRBV20-1 TGCAGTGCTCCACTATCAAGCGGGCGTTCCTACAATGAGCAGTTCTTC CSAPLSSGRSYNEQFF
- - TRBJ1-6 TRBV5-5 TGTGCCAGCAGCCGAGAGGGGGGACACTCACCCCTCCACTTT CASSREGGHSPLHF
- - TRBJ1-6 TRBV4-3 TGCGCCAGCAGCCAAGATAGGCGGGACCGAAGCTCCTATAATTCACCCCTCCACTTT CASSQDRRDRSSYNSPLHF
- TRBD1 TRBJ2-3 TRBV27 TGTGCCAGCAGGAAACAGGGGGCTACAGATACGCAGTATTTT CASRKQGATDTQYF
- - TRBJ1-5 TRBV6-6 TGTGCCAGCAGGCTCGGACAGTTTGATAATCAGCCCCAGCATTTT CASRLGQFDNQPQHF
- - TRBJ2-4 TRBV6-5 TGTGCCAGCAGTTACGTCGGAGGACCAGAAAACATTCAGTACTTC CASSYVGGPENIQYF
few TRBD1 TRBJ1-2 TRBV29-1 TGCAGCGTTGGCAGGGGGGAAGATGGCTACACCTTC CSVGRGEDGYTF
- TRBD1 TRBJ2-3 TRBV20-1 TGCAGTGCTCCTAACAGGGGCGGTGTATATACGCAGTATTTT CSAPNRGGVYTQYF
- TRBD1 TRBJ1-4 TRBV20-1 TGCAGTGCGGGCCCCCAAGGTCGACAGGGGTTTTTT CSAGPQGRQGFF
- TRBD2 TRBJ2-7 TRBV4-3 TGCGCCAGCAGCCTACATGGGGGGGATGCCTACGAGCAGTACTTC CASSLHGGDAYEQYF
- TRBD1 TRBJ2-5 TRBV10-3 TGTGCCATCAGCCGGACAGGAAACCAAGAGACCCAGTACTTC CAISRTGNQETQYF
- - TRBJ2-2 TRBV6-2/TRBV6-3 TGTGCCAGCAACTCGTTGGGCGGGGAGCTGTTTTTT CASNSLGGELFF
- TRBD1 TRBJ2-3 TRBV27 TGTGCCAGCAGCCCGTTGACAGGGACGAAGGGAACAGATACGCAGTATTTT CASSPLTGTKGTDTQYF
- TRBD2 TRBJ2-7 TRBV6-6 TGTGCCAGCAGTCAGCCGGGACTAGCGACTGTATACGAGCAGTACTTC CASSQPGLATVYEQYF
- TRBD1 TRBJ2-7 TRBV27 TGTGCCAGCAGGGAAACTGGAGCGACAGGGGTAGGCTACGAGCAGTACTTC CASRETGATGVGYEQYF
- - TRBJ2-3 TRBV18 TGTGCCAGCTCACCAATTTCGGGAGCAGGTTCAGATACGCAGTATTTT CASSPISGAGSDTQYF
- TRBD1 TRBJ2-7 TRBV29-1 TGCAGCTCTAGACAGGGGGCGAACGAGCAGTACTTC CSSRQGANEQYF
- TRBD1 TRBJ1-1 TRBV20-1 TGCAGTGCGTTGACAGACGGGACAGCCGGCGGGGCTTTCTTT CSALTDGTAGGAFF
- - TRBJ1-5 TRBV20-1 TGCAGTGCTAGTTGGCCCCCCCAGAATTCCGCCCAGCCCCAGCATTTT CSASWPPQNSAQPQHF
once - TRBJ2-7 TRBV5-1 TGCGCCAGCAGCTTGGCCGGCAGGGGCTCCTACGAGCAGTACTTC CASSLAGRGSYEQYF
- TRBD2 TRBJ2-7 TRBV20-1 TGCAGTGCTAGAGATGGAGGGTGGGGGGGTTTTAGCTCCTACGAGCAGTACTTC CSARDGGWGGFSSYEQYF
once - TRBJ1-4 TRBV4-2 TGTGCCAGCAGCCAACGGGACAAAGGGGAACTGTTTTTT CASSQRDKGELFF
- - TRBJ2-7 TRBV29-1 TGCAGCGGGACGTATAACAATGAGCAGTACTTC CSGTYNNEQYF
- - TRBJ2-6 TRBV7-8 TGTGCCAGCAGGATGAGGGTTGCCGGCGTCAGAGAGAGCCTCAACTCTGGGGCCAACGTCCTGACTTTC CASRMRVAGVRESLNSGANVLTF
few TRBD2 TRBJ2-7 TRBV6-2/TRBV6-3 TGTGCCAGCACCTGGGGGGGTAAGGACTACGAGCAGTACTTC CASTWGGKDYEQYF
- - TRBJ2-7 TRBV29-1 TGCAGCGTTCTGGAGCAGGAGGCGTCCTACGAGCAGTACTTC CSVLEQEASYEQYF
few - TRBJ2-7 TRBV6-5 TGTGCCAGCAGTTACTGGCCGAGCTCCTACGAGCAGTACTTC CASSYWPSSYEQYF
- - TRBJ2-3 TRBV5-1 TGCGCCAGCAGCTTGGCCGGGCGGACCACAGATACGCAGTATTTT CASSLAGRTTDTQYF
- TRBD2 TRBJ2-5 TRBV7-9 TGTGCCAGCAGCGCGACACTAGCGGGAGCTCAGGAGACCCAGTACTTC CASSATLAGAQETQYF
once - TRBJ1-6 TRBV18 TGTGCCAGCTCACCAGAGATTTCTTATAATTCACCCCTCCACTTT CASSPEISYNSPLHF
few - TRBJ2-7 TRBV20-1 TGCAGTGCTAGAGATCCTAGCGCGGGCTACGAGCAGTACTTC CSARDPSAGYEQYF
few TRBD1 TRBJ2-5 TRBV25-1 TGTGCCAGCAGTAGGACAGGCCCTCAAGAGACCCAGTACTTC CASSRTGPQETQYF
few TRBD1 TRBJ2-7 TRBV28 TGTGCCAGCAGTTTTGGGGACAGGACCTACGAGCAGTACTTC CASSFGDRTYEQYF